This T cell receptor (beta chain) came from a study of T-cell reconstitution after alpha-beta-depleted transplantation in children. As it was prepared, the TCRbeta library received unique molecular identifiers. Using its own MiXCR run on the PCR reads, TCRdb lists one record per CDR3 protein. The profile shows 200,000 to 300,000 distinct CDR3 sequences, more than 20% of them singletons. V was trimmed by 6 bases and J by 9 bases, leaving 12 bases between them. The CDR3 extends over 12 amino acids. CDR1 is MNHEY, CDR2 SVGEGT, per germline. For this clonotype: Its antigen remains unidentified.

General observations from the study: It was newly produced T cells that mostly accounted for T-cell counts and diversity one year after transplant.

The source of this sequence is a girl under 10 years old with Fanconi anemia, due to receive a stem cell transplant. Sequences were derived from PBMCs, sampled before TCRalphabeta/CD19-depleted stem cell transplant. J is TRBJ2-1 and V is TRBV6-2 or TRBV6-3; D is unresolved. CDR3: CASRIDGGEQFF. CDR3 nucleotide sequence: TGTGCCAGCAGGATCGACGGCGGTGAGCAGTTCTTC.